These 7 T cell receptor beta chains came from one sample sequenced in a study of technical replicates of blood from a handful of donors. Sequencing was performed with immunoSEQ multiplex PCR; in TCRdb, only in-frame clones are kept and a portion is missing. The sample yields 75,000 to 80,000 clones, 94% seen once. Input material: T cells isolated from PBMCs. Receptor source: a human donor in good health.

This clone appeared a single time. The rearrangement joins TRBV9 to TRBJ2-1, with D perhaps matching TRBD1 (6 bases). CDR3 length: 16 residues. V lost 0 bases to trimming and J lost 6 bases, with 16 bases between them. Germline values: CDR1 SGDLS, CDR2 YYNGEE. CDR3 loop: CASSVEAGELSNEQFF. CDR3 in DNA: TGTGCCAGCAGCGTAGAAGCAGGGGAGCTGAGCAATGAGCAGTTCTTC.

This chain uses TRBV6-1 with TRBJ1-2, with D unresolved. Trimming cost V 3 bases and J 4 bases, with 6 bases left between them. CDR1 is MNHNS and CDR2 is SASEGT in the germline V gene. This CDR3 has 12 residues. The CDR3 region has the DNA TGTGCCAGCAGTGACCAAATCTATGGCTACACCTTC. Residues: CASSDQIYGYTF.

This clone has only one observation. This chain connects TRBV19 to TRBJ2-7, with D tentatively TRBD2 (6 bases). Germline CDR1 is LNHDA and CDR2 is SQIVND (reference sequence). The CDR3 contains 15 residues. V lost 1 base to trimming and J lost 2 bases, with 12 bases between them. CDR3 residues: CASSIGPSATYEQYF. In nucleotides, the CDR3 is TGTGCCAGTAGTATAGGGCCTAGCGCCACCTACGAGCAGTACTTC.

The chain combines TRBV5-1 with TRBJ2-3; 12 nucleotides align to TRBD2. This CDR3 comprises 17 residues. The V and J ends lost 3 bases and 2 bases, in that order; junction bases with no gene match: 7. In germline, CDR1 is SGHRS, CDR2 YFSETQ. CDR3 region: CASSSWTSGTYTDTQYF. The CDR3 DNA follows: TGCGCCAGCAGCTCTTGGACTAGCGGGACTTACACAGATACGCAGTATTTT.

This clone has only one observation. DNA of the CDR3: TGTGCCAGCAGACCTAGCGGGAGAAACCACAATGAGCAGTTCTTC. Amino acid sequence: CASRPSGRNHNEQFF. The genes are TRBV11-3 and TRBJ2-1, with 10 bases fitting TRBD2. V gave up 6 bases and J gave up 5 bases; unmatched junction bases: 7. This CDR3 region has 15 residues. The germline V gene has CDR1 SGHNT and CDR2 YENEEA.

The chain employs TRBV30 and TRBJ2-1; 12 bases are a match to TRBD2. There are 15 residues in the CDR3. Trimming removed 2 bases from V and 4 bases from J; junction bases left unmatched: 3. The germline CDR1 and CDR2 sequences are GTSNPN and SVGIG (reference sequence). DNA for the CDR3: TGTGCCTGGAGTAAACTAGCGGGAGGATACAATGAGCAGTTCTTC. As protein: CAWSKLAGGYNEQFF.

This clone came up once. Here the CDR3 DNA reads TGTGCCACCAGCAGAGGCGGGGAAACAGATACGCAGTATTTT. Its protein product is CATSRGGETDTQYF. The chain has TRBV15 and TRBJ2-3; D perhaps matches TRBD2 (6 bases). This CDR3 region has 14 residues. With 1 base removed from V and 3 bases from J, the gap between germline ends came to 8 bases. Germline CDR1 LNHNV, CDR2 YYDKDF (reference sequence).